The source of this T cell receptor (beta chain) is a study of T cells in tuberculosis. Study overall: The T cells targeted glucose monomycolate, a mycobacterial lipid, via CD1B. Study-wide results and limits: T cells binding CD1B-GMM tetramer weakly possibly escaped the sort.

Cells were sorted from thawed PBMC rested overnight and stained with GMM-loaded CD1B tetramer, viability dye and anti-CD3. The CD1B tetramers carried C32 glucose monomycolate purified from Rhodococcus equi. Tetramer-sorted PBMC had been CD14 monocyte-depleted before freezing. TCR-alpha and TCR-beta chains were sequenced unpaired. The table came from immunoSEQ multiplex PCR; TCRdb's copy has only in-frame clones and leaves some out. The sample carries approximately 59,000 clones, approximately 88% recorded once. Per the germline V gene, CDR1 is MNHEY and CDR2 is SVGAGI. This CDR3 region has 13 residues. V shed 6 bases and J 7 bases; nucleotides not matched to a gene: 6.

The TCR comes from an adult woman with latent tuberculosis. Material for sequencing was CD1b-GMM tetramer-negative cells sorted from PBMCs. The gene calls are TRBV6-5 and TRBJ1-2; 9 bases match TRBD1. The CDR3 sequence: CASSPGQGGGYTF. CDR3 coding DNA: TGTGCCAGCAGCCCGGGACAGGGCGGTGGCTACACCTTC.